This TCR beta chain was obtained from a study of blood T cells in healthy people across ages. Healthy Caucasian individuals from Russia aged roughly 6 to 90 were enrolled as donors. Notes on the study in general: Diversity figures based on one million T cells were deemed too low.

A second PCR of about 7 to 11 cycles used a sample-barcoded 5' primer and a J-beta primer mix. A 12-random-nucleotide template-switch adaptor tagged each cDNA molecule. TCRdb re-analysed the 5' RACE reads in MiXCR, keeping a single row per CDR3 protein. This table has over a million distinct CDR3 sequences, under 55% appearing once. This CDR3 contains 19 residues. Trimming at V came to 3 bases and at J to 0 bases, leaving 13 bases not matched to a gene. Germline V gene data show CDR1 as SGHKS and CDR2 as YYEKEE (reference sequence). This clonotype has only a few counts. The antigen is undetermined. The V call is TRBV5-5, the J call TRBJ2-3; TRBD2 matches 10 bases. The sequence derives from a woman aged 18-29 years in good health. The sample was blood. CDR3 in DNA: TGTGCCAGCAGCTGGGTAGCGGGGGGACTTTACTACAGCACAGATACGCAGTATTTT. Its protein is CASSWVAGGLYYSTDTQYF.